This T cell receptor (beta chain) was sequenced for a study of blood T cells in healthy people across ages. The study, taken as a whole, reports: With unsorted PBMCs, a conclusive comparison of naive versus antigen-experienced cells was not possible.

Primed by a sample-barcoded 5' primer and a J-beta primer mix, a second PCR proceeded for 7 to 11 cycles. MiXCR was run by TCRdb on the 5' RACE reads, yielding one entry per CDR3 protein. In the table there are 800,000 to 950,000 distinct CDR3 sequences, almost 30% of which are singletons. Remarks on this clonotype: Its specificity is not known.

The data also belong to a second study, concerning T cells of mothers and their children. As that report states: Once extracted, all RNA went into cDNA synthesis at around 1.5 ug per 15 ul. Comparable shaping of TCR recombination output by thymic selection was observed in related and unrelated pairs.

The sequence was obtained from a woman between 40 and 55 years old in good health. The sequenced sample was blood.

The CDR3 bases are TGTGCCAGCAGGCAACAGGGGAGCACCGGGGAGCTGTTTTTT. Protein: CASRQQGSTGELFF. The rearrangement links TRBV28 to TRBJ2-2; 7 positions match TRBD1. This CDR3 has 14 residues. V trimming: 6 bases; J trimming: 4 bases; junction bases outside the gene matches: 5. Germline V gene data show CDR1 as MDHEN and CDR2 as SYDVKM.